These 30 T cell receptor beta chains were all obtained from the same sample, sequenced in a study of vaccination and CD4 T cells after COVID-19. Once obtained from cultured CD4+ T cells, the DNA was sequenced using the Oncomine TCR Beta short-read assay. TCRdb re-derived calls from the PCR reads in MiXCR, one entry per CDR3 protein. The repertoire holds 7,000 to 10,000 distinct CDR3 sequences, with roughly two thirds as singletons. The treatment: roughly 10-day PBMC culture with coronavirus spike peptide pools or control peptides (ViraFEST assay). Their recognized antigens are unknown. Specimen: CD4+ T cells from blood, cultured in vitro. These receptors came from a human donor who had recovered from COVID-19.

V and J are TRBV19 and TRBJ1-2; 8 bases are a match to TRBD1. The V gene's germline CDR1 is LNHDA and CDR2 SQIVND (reference sequence). The CDR3 is 15 residues long. Trimming removed 9 bases from V and 2 bases from J; junction bases left unmatched: 11. As DNA, the CDR3 is TGTGCCAGCAGGGACAGGTCGACCGGAAACTATGGCTACACCTTC. As protein: CASRDRSTGNYGYTF.

The chain recombines TRBV20-1 with TRBJ1-2; 8 bases line up with TRBD1. Germline V gene sequence: CDR1 DFQATT, CDR2 SNEGSKA (reference sequence). V lost 2 bases, J lost 0 bases, and 8 bases stayed unmatched. The CDR3 has 16 residues. CDR3 in DNA: TGCAGTGCTAGAAAAATCGGACAGGGTTCTAACTATGGCTACACCTTC. It encodes CSARKIGQGSNYGYTF.

This chain links TRBV20-1 with TRBJ1-6; 9 bases map to TRBD1. CDR3 length: 16 amino acids. Germline CDR1 is DFQATT and CDR2 is SNEGSKA (reference sequence). V lost 1 base to trimming and J lost 3 bases; unmatched junction nucleotides: 4. The DNA of the CDR3 is TGCAGTGCTAGAGCGACAGGGGGGCTCTATAATTCACCCCTCCACTTT. The encoded protein is CSARATGGLYNSPLHF.

The rearrangement links TRBV7-2 to TRBJ2-7, with D possibly being TRBD1 (5 bases). Germline loops: CDR1 SGHTA, CDR2 FQGNSA. The CDR3 loop spans 15 amino acids. V shed 6 bases and J shed 0 bases, with 15 bases lying between them. The CDR3: CASRPTASSSYEQYF. Here the CDR3 DNA reads TGTGCCAGCAGACCGACAGCTTCTAGCTCCTACGAGCAGTACTTC.

The chain carries TRBV5-1 and TRBJ2-6; D gene ambiguous. The germline V gene has CDR1 SGHRS and CDR2 YFSETQ. V was cut by 6 bases and J by 0 bases, with 16 bases left in between. The CDR3 runs to 17 residues. DNA of the CDR3: TGCGCCAGCAACAAGGACGGTTCGAGCTCTGGGGCCAACGTCCTGACTTTC. As protein: CASNKDGSSSGANVLTF. The variable domain in full, with the rest retrieved from reference TRBV5-1 and TRBJ2-6, is KAGVTQTPRYLIKTRGQQVTLSCSPISGHRSVSWYQQTPGQGLQFLFEYFSETQRNKGNFPGRFSGRQFSNSRSEMNVSTLELGDSALYLCASNKDGSSSGANVLTFGAGSRLTVL.

This chain uses TRBV20-1 with TRBJ1-2; D is perhaps TRBD1 (6 bases). Trimming shortened V by 4 bases and J by 7 bases, and 10 bases separated the two germline ends. Germline CDR1 is DFQATT and CDR2 is SNEGSKA (reference sequence). This CDR3 spans 11 amino acids. The CDR3 coding sequence is TGCAGTGCTACATCAGGGGCTGGCTACACCTTC. Translated: CSATSGAGYTF.

The V gene is TRBV21-1, the J gene TRBJ2-4; the D segment call TRBD1 is taken from the table without a DNA check. TRBV21-1 is a documented pseudogene. CDR3 length equals 14 residues. CDR3: CASSPRDRASIQYF. The CDR3 DNA sequence: TGTGCCAGCAGCCCCCGGGACAGGGCCAGCATTCAGTACTTC.

The chain is built from TRBV6-2 or TRBV6-3 and TRBJ1-2; the D gene is possibly TRBD1 (6 bases). This CDR3 spans 14 amino acids. Trimming took 6 bases from V and 4 from J, leaving 15 bases between them. Germline CDR1 is MNHEY and CDR2 is SVGEGT. As DNA, the CDR3 is TGTGCCAGCAGAGGAGGCAGAGGGGGCTATGGCTACACCTTC. This translates into CASRGGRGGYGYTF.

J is TRBJ1-5 and V is TRBV7-8, with 7 bases matching TRBD1. The CDR3 runs to 17 residues. Trimming took 1 base from V and 1 from J; bases not matched to a gene: 7. CDR1 SGHVS and CDR2 FQNEAQ come from the germline V gene. The CDR3 sequence: CASSLGSGGGSNQPQHF. The DNA of the CDR3 is TGTGCCAGCAGCTTAGGATCAGGGGGAGGAAGCAATCAGCCCCAGCATTTT.

The genes are TRBV20-1 and TRBJ1-2; 10 bases agree with TRBD1. The CDR3 runs to 14 residues. V lost 3 bases, J lost 2 bases, and 3 bases stayed unmatched. Germline V gives CDR1 DFQATT, CDR2 SNEGSKA (reference sequence). The chain's CDR3 is CSARSTGGNYGYTF. In nucleotides, the CDR3 is TGCAGTGCTAGGTCGACAGGGGGCAACTATGGCTACACCTTC.

Remarks on this clonotype: This may be a read error, as it is one base from a much larger clone. The CDR3 DNA is TGCAGTGCTGGAAGGACATCCGCCTACGAGCAGCACTTC. Translating it yields CSAGRTSAYEQHF. The V gene is TRBV20-1, the J gene TRBJ2-7, with TRBD1 as a possible D gene (5 bases). CDR3 length: 13 amino acids. Germline V gene sequence: CDR1 DFQATT, CDR2 SNEGSKA (reference sequence).

The V call is TRBV5-1, the J call TRBJ1-6; no definite D call. Germline values: CDR1 SGHRS, CDR2 YFSETQ. This CDR3 is built from 15 residues. Trimming stripped 4 bases from V and 0 bases from J, with 8 bases between. This CDR3 is CASSTGDSYNSPLHF. The CDR3 DNA is TGCGCCAGCAGCACCGGGGACTCCTATAATTCACCCCTCCACTTT.

This clonotype was detected once. The chain couples TRBV24-1 to TRBJ1-2, with 12 bases that match TRBD1. The germline gives CDR1 KGHDR, CDR2 SFDVKD. V was clipped by 4 bases and J by 6 bases; unmatched bases: 5. The CDR3 runs to 15 residues. The CDR3: CATSEGTGGVDGYTF. The CDR3 DNA is TGTGCCACCAGTGAGGGGACAGGGGGCGTTGATGGCTACACCTTC.

This chain joins TRBV7-2 and TRBJ1-1; D ambiguous. The length of the CDR3 is 15 residues. Per the germline V gene, CDR1 is SGHTA and CDR2 is FQGNSA. V was shortened by 1 base and J by 4 bases, with 13 bases between the two germline ends. Here the CDR3 reads CASSLEVGRITEAFF. The CDR3 DNA reads TGTGCCAGCAGCTTAGAGGTCGGACGGATCACTGAAGCTTTCTTT. The variable domain in full, with the rest retrieved from reference TRBV7-2 and TRBJ1-1, is GAGVSQSPSNKVTEKGKDVELRCDPISGHTALYWYRQSLGQGLEFLIYFQGNSAPDKSGLPSDRFSAERTGGSVSTLTIQRTQQEDSAVYLCASSLEVGRITEAFFGQGTRLTVV.

This rearrangement joins TRBV6-2 or TRBV6-3 to TRBJ2-3, with 14 bases that match TRBD2. With V trimmed by 6 bases and J by 2 bases, 4 bases remained unmatched. The CDR3 spans 16 residues. From germline, CDR1 is MNHEY and CDR2 SVGEGT. The CDR3 loop is CASRTSGGGYTDTQYF. The CDR3 DNA reads TGTGCCAGCAGGACTAGCGGGGGGGGATACACAGATACGCAGTATTTT.

The J gene is TRBJ1-5, the V gene TRBV20-1; D remains unclear. Germline assignment: CDR1 DFQATT and CDR2 SNEGSKA (reference sequence). The CDR3 is made up of 14 amino acids. Trimming removed 3 bases at V and 4 bases at J, with 13 bases between. The CDR3 nucleotides are TGCAGTGCTAGTATGACTCAGACTAATCAGCCCCAGCATTTT. Translated, it gives CSASMTQTNQPQHF.

Here the CDR3 DNA reads TGTGCCAGCAGTGACTCGTGGAGGAAGGAAGGTTATGGCTACACCTTC. Translated, it gives CASSDSWRKEGYGYTF. The chain uses TRBV6-4 and TRBJ1-2; D remains ambiguous. Germline V CDR1 and CDR2: MRHNA, SNTAGT. This CDR3 has 16 residues. The ends were cut back, 0 bases at V and 5 bases at J, with 16 bases in the middle.

The chain carries TRBV6-1 and TRBJ2-7; 9 bases align to TRBD1. Germline values: CDR1 MNHNS, CDR2 SASEGT. The CDR3 is 15 amino acids. V was pared by 1 base and J by 1 base, with 2 bases of the junction left unmatched. The CDR3 region has the DNA TGTGCCAGCAGTGAAGGGGACAGGGCATCCTACGAGCAGTACTTC. Protein sequence: CASSEGDRASYEQYF.

The rearrangement links TRBV2 to TRBJ2-5; D is possibly TRBD2 (5 bases). Trimming pared 3 bases from V and 5 bases from J, leaving 19 bases between. Germline CDR1 reads SNHLY; CDR2 reads FYNNEI. The length of the CDR3 is 16 residues. Here the CDR3 reads CASSDSVVRGGETQYF. DNA of the CDR3: TGTGCCAGCAGTGATTCGGTGGTTCGGGGTGGGGAGACCCAGTACTTC.

This clonotype has a handful of counts. The junction does not match germline at one end; this may be a read error. The chain links TRBV5-8 to TRBJ1-6; 7 bases fit TRBD1. CDR1 and CDR2 (germline): SGHTS, YDEGEE. This CDR3 has 13 residues. The CDR3 nucleotides read TGTGCTAGCAGCCGTGACAGGGATTCACCCCTCCACTTT. It encodes CASSRDRDSPLHF.

The V gene is TRBV5-4, the J gene TRBJ1-2, with D possibly being TRBD1 (6 bases). Trimming pared 5 bases from V and 8 bases from J, leaving 16 bases between. The CDR3 covers 13 residues. The germline V gene encodes CDR1 SGHNT and CDR2 YYREEE (reference sequence). CDR3 bases: TGTGCCAGCAGACCCAGGGGTGGAAGGGGCTACACCTTC. It codes for CASRPRGGRGYTF.

This clonotype has more than one count but fewer than ten. The V and J genes are TRBV20-1 and TRBJ2-2, with D possibly matching TRBD2 (6 bases). This CDR3 region has 15 residues. Germline V gene data show CDR1 as DFQATT and CDR2 as SNEGSKA (reference sequence). Trimming removed 3 bases at V and 2 bases at J, with 13 bases between. CDR3 residues: CSASPGLRNTGELFF. The DNA for the CDR3 is TGCAGTGCTAGCCCGGGACTTCGAAACACCGGGGAGCTGTTTTTT.

This chain joins TRBV6-2 or TRBV6-3 and TRBJ2-4; TRBD1 is a possible D gene (7 bases). The V and J ends lost 5 bases and 6 bases respectively, with 11 bases between them. Germline V gene lookup returns CDR1 MNHEY and CDR2 SVGEGT. The CDR3 is made up of 13 amino acids. The CDR3 nucleotides read TGTGCCAGCAGTCGGGGGACAGCAAACATTCAGTACTTC. It codes for CASSRGTANIQYF.

V is TRBV12-3 or TRBV12-4 and J is TRBJ1-5, with D tentatively TRBD1 (6 bases). Trimming stripped 7 bases from V and 5 bases from J, with 15 bases between. The CDR3 length is 14 residues. The CDR3 nucleotides read TGTGCCAGCAACCTACAGGGTTTAGATCAGCCCCAGCATTTT. It yields the protein CASNLQGLDQPQHF.

This chain uses TRBV7-2 with TRBJ2-2; D remains ambiguous. There are 15 residues in the CDR3. Between the trimmed V and J ends, which lost 4 bases and 4 bases, there was a span of 13 bases. CDR1 and CDR2 from the germline V gene are SGHTA and FQGNSA. CDR3 in amino acids: CASSSRPGGTGELFF. The CDR3 nucleotides are TGTGCCAGCAGCTCAAGGCCGGGCGGCACCGGGGAGCTGTTTTTT.

This rearrangement joins TRBV19 to TRBJ1-2; no definite D call. The germline gives CDR1 LNHDA, CDR2 SQIVND (reference sequence). V was clipped by 3 bases and J by 4 bases, with 12 bases between them. There are 14 residues in the CDR3. The CDR3 protein is CASSIGGNFYGYTF. For the CDR3, the DNA is TGTGCCAGTAGTATCGGTGGGAACTTCTATGGCTACACCTTC.

The chain carries TRBV2 and TRBJ1-1; TRBD1 might be the D (5 bases). Germline values: CDR1 SNHLY, CDR2 FYNNEI. V dropped 4 bases and J dropped 0 bases, with 6 bases sitting between them. The CDR3 totals 13 residues. The chain's CDR3 is CASSGGMNTEAFF. Here the CDR3 DNA reads TGTGCCAGCAGTGGGGGGATGAACACTGAAGCTTTCTTT.

This clonotype was observed a handful of times. V usage is TRBV19 and J usage is TRBJ2-1; D not certain. In germline, CDR1 is LNHDA, CDR2 SQIVND (reference sequence). The ends were cut back, 4 bases at V and 6 bases at J, with 10 bases in the middle. The CDR3 totals 13 residues. The CDR3 protein is CASSTIYGNEQFF. The CDR3 bases are TGTGCCAGTAGTACGATCTACGGCAATGAGCAGTTCTTC.

The chain combines TRBV7-9 with TRBJ1-2; TRBD1 matches 7 bases. Germline CDR1 reads SEHNR; CDR2 reads FQNEAQ (reference sequence). Trimming took 1 base from V and 6 from J; bases not matched to a gene: 5. This CDR3 spans 14 amino acids. The DNA for the CDR3 is TGTGCCAGCAGCTTAGTATCACAGGGGAATGGCTACACCTTC. Its protein product is CASSLVSQGNGYTF.

The V and J genes are TRBV2 and TRBJ1-2; D is uncertain. CDR1 is SNHLY, CDR2 FYNNEI, per germline. Trimming removed 3 bases from V and 8 bases from J, with 19 bases in between. This CDR3 is 15 amino acids long. The DNA of the CDR3 is TGTGCCAGCAGTGAGAATCGGGCTGGTAGGTGGGGCTACACCTTC. Translating gives CASSENRAGRWGYTF.